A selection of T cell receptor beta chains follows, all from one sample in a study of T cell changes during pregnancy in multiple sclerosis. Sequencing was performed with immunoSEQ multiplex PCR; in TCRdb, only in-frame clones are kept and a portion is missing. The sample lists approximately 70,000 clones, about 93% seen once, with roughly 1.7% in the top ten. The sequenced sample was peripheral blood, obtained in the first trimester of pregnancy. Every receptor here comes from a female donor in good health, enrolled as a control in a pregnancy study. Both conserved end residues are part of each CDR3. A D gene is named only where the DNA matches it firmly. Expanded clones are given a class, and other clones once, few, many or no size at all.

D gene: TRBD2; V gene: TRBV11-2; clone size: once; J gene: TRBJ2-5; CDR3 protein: CASMGASGSRSAETQYF; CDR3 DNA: TGTGCCAGCATGGGGGCTAGCGGGAGTAGGTCGGCGGAGACCCAGTACTTC
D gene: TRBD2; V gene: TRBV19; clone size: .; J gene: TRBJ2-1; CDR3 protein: CASSLAGGYNEQFF; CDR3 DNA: TGTGCCAGTTCCCTAGCGGGAGGCTACAATGAGCAGTTCTTC
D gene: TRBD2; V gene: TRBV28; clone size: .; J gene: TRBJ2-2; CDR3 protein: CASSELAGSAGELFF; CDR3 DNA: TGTGCCAGCAGTGAACTAGCGGGAAGTGCCGGGGAGCTGTTTTTT
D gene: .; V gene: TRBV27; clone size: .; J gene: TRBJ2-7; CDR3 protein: CASSLYPPGITYEQYF; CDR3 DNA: TGTGCCAGCAGTTTATACCCGCCGGGGATTACCTACGAGCAGTACTTC
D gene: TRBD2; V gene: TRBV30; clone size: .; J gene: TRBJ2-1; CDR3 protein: CAWSVRAGGPRWDEQFF; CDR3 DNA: TGTGCCTGGAGTGTTCGGGCGGGAGGGCCACGGTGGGATGAGCAGTTCTTC
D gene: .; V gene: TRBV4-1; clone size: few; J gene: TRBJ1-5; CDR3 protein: CASSQDRGNQPQHF; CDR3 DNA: TGCGCCAGCAGCCAAGATAGGGGGAACCAGCCCCAGCATTTT
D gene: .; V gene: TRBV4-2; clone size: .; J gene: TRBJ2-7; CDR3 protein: CASSQVGWGVGTYEQYF; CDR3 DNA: TGTGCCAGCAGCCAAGTAGGTTGGGGAGTGGGGACCTACGAGCAGTACTTC
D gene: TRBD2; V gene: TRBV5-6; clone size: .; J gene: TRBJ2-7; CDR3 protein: CASSLGLAGDFNEQYF; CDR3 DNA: TGTGCCAGCAGCTTGGGGCTAGCGGGAGATTTTAACGAGCAGTACTTC
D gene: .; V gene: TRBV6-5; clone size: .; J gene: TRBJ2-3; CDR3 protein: CASSYTELGTDTQYF; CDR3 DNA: TGTGCCAGCAGTTACACGGAGCTTGGCACAGATACGCAGTATTTT
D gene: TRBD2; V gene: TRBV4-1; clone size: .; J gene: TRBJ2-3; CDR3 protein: CASSQDPREGTDTQYF; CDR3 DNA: TGCGCCAGCAGCCAAGATCCACGGGAGGGTACAGATACGCAGTATTTT
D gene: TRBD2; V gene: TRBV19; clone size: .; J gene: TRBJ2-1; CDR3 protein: CASLGTSGRGAYNEQFF; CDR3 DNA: TGTGCCAGCCTTGGGACTAGCGGGAGGGGGGCCTACAATGAGCAGTTCTTC
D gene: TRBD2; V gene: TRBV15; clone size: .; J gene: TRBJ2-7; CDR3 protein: CATSRVGGRAYEQYF; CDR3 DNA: TGTGCCACCAGCAGAGTAGGCGGGAGGGCCTACGAGCAGTACTTC
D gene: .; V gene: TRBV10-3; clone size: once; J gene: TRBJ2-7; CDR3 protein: CAIGGTESLEEQYF; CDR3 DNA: TGTGCCATCGGAGGGACAGAGTCTCTTGAAGAGCAGTACTTC
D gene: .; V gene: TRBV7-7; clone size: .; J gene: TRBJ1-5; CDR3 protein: CASSPTEYSNQPQHF; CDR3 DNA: TGTGCTAGCAGCCCGACAGAATATAGCAATCAGCCCCAGCATTTT
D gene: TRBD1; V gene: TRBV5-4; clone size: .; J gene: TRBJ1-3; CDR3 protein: CASSLAETGGNTIYF; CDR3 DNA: TGTGCCAGCAGCTTGGCCGAGACAGGGGGAAACACCATATATTTT
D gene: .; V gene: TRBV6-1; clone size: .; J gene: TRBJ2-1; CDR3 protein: CASSEESSISSYNEQFF; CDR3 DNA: TGTGCCAGCAGTGAAGAGAGTAGCATTTCCTCCTACAATGAGCAGTTCTTC
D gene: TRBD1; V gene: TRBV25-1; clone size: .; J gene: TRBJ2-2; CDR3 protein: CATGQGRTGQRELFF; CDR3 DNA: TGTGCCACCGGACAGGGTCGGACGGGTCAGAGGGAGCTGTTTTTT
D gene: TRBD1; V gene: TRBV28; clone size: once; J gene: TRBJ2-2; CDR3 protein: CASSYPYRGVNTGELFF; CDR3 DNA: TGTGCCAGCAGTTACCCTTACAGGGGCGTGAACACCGGGGAGCTGTTTTTT
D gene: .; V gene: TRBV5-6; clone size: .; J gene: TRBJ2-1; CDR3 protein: CASSFTTAAEYNEQFF; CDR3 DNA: TGTGCCAGCAGCTTCACCACAGCGGCCGAGTACAATGAGCAGTTCTTC
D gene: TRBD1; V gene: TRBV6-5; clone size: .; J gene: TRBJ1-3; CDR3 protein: CASSQRQGGGNTIYF; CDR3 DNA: TGTGCCAGCAGCCAAAGACAGGGTGGCGGAAACACCATATATTTT
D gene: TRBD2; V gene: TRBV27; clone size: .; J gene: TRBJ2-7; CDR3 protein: CASRRAGVSYEQYF; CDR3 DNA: TGTGCCAGCAGAAGAGCGGGAGTTTCCTACGAGCAGTACTTC
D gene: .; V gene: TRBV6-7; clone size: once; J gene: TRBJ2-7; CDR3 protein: CARGGVSSPSRQTLPVSDEQYF; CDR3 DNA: TGTGCCAGAGGCGGTGTGAGCAGTCCATCAAGACAGACTCTACCCGTCTCGGACGAGCAGTACTTC
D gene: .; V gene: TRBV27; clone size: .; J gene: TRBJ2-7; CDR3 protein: CASSLSSGNYEQYF; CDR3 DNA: TGTGCCAGCAGTTTATCTAGCGGCAACTACGAGCAGTACTTC
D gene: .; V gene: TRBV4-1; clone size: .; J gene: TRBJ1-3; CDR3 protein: CASSQVGAGNTIYF; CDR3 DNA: TGCGCCAGCAGCCAAGTCGGAGCCGGAAACACCATATATTTT
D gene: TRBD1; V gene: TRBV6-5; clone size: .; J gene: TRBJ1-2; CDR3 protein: CASSSGQGGGYTF; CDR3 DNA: TGTGCCAGCAGTTCCGGACAGGGAGGTGGCTACACCTTC
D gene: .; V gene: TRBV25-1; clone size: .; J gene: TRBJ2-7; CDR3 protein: CASSAHTGSYEQYF; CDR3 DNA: TGTGCCAGCAGTGCTCACACCGGGTCCTACGAGCAGTACTTC
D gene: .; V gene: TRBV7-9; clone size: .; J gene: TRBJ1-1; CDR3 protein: CASRPTVNTEAFF; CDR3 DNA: TGTGCCAGCAGGCCGACAGTGAACACTGAAGCTTTCTTT
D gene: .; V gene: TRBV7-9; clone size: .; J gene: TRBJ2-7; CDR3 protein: CASSFGGSDEQYF; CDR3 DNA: TGTGCCAGCAGCTTTGGAGGGAGCGACGAGCAGTACTTC
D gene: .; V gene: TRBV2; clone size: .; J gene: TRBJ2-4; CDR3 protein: CASKKGEDPKNIQYF; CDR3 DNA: TGTGCCAGCAAGAAAGGGGAAGACCCCAAAAACATTCAGTACTTC
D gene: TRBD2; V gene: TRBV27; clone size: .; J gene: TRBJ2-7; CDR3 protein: CASRLGLAYEQYF; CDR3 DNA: TGTGCCAGCAGGCTGGGACTAGCGTACGAGCAGTACTTC
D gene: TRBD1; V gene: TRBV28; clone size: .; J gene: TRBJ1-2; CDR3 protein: CAIQGNHYGYTF; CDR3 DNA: TGTGCCATACAGGGGAACCACTATGGCTACACCTTC
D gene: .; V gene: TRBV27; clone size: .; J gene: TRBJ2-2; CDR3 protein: CASGLGWGLGTGELFF; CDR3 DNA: TGTGCCAGCGGATTGGGATGGGGGCTGGGCACCGGGGAGCTGTTTTTT
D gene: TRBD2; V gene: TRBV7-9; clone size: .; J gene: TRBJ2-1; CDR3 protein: CASSQTSGPYNEQFF; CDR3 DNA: TGTGCCAGCAGCCAGACTAGCGGGCCCTACAATGAGCAGTTCTTC
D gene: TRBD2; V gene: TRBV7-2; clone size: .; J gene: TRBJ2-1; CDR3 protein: CASSLLGGGYNEQFF; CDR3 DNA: TGTGCCAGCAGCTTACTAGGCGGGGGCTACAATGAGCAGTTCTTC
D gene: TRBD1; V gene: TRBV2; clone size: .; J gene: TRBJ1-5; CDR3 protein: CASKGTGDQPQHF; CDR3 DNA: TGTGCCAGTAAGGGGACAGGGGATCAGCCCCAGCATTTT
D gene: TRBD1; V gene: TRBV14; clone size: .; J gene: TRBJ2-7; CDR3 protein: CASSPHQPGQGTIHEQYF; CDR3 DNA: TGTGCCAGCAGCCCGCACCAACCGGGACAGGGTACAATTCACGAGCAGTACTTC
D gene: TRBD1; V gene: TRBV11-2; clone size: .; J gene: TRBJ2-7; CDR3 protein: CASATFGTGAYWAPEQYF; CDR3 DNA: TGTGCCAGTGCCACCTTCGGGACAGGGGCCTATTGGGCCCCCGAGCAGTACTTC
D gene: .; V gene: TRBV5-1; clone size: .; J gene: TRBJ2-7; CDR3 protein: CASSFGQGGEQYF; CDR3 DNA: .
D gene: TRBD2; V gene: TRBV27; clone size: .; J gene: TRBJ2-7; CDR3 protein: CASSHQTSGDYEQYF; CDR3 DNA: TGTGCCAGCAGTCACCAAACTAGCGGAGATTACGAGCAGTACTTC